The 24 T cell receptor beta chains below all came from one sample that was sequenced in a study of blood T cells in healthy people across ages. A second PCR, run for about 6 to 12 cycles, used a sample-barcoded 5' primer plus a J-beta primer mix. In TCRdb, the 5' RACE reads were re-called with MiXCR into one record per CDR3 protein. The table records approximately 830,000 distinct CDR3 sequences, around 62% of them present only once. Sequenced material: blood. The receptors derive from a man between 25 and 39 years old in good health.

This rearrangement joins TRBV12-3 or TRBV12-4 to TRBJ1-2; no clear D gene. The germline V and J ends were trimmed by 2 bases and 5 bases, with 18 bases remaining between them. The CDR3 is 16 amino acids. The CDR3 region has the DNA TGTGCCAGCAGTTTATTAAATCCAGATTATGGGTATGGCTACACCTTC. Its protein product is CASSLLNPDYGYGYTF.

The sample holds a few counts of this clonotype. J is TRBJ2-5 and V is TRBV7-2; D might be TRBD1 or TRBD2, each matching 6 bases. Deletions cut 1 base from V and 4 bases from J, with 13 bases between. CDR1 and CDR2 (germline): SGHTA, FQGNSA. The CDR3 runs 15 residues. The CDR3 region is CASSLDPGAGETQYF. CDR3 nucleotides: TGTGCCAGCAGCTTAGACCCGGGGGCGGGAGAGACCCAGTACTTC.

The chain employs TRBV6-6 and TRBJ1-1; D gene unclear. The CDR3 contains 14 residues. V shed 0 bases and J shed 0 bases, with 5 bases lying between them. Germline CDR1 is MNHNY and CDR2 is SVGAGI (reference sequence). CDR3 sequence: CASSYSHMNTEAFF. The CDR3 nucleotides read TGTGCCAGCAGTTACTCCCACATGAACACTGAAGCTTTCTTT.

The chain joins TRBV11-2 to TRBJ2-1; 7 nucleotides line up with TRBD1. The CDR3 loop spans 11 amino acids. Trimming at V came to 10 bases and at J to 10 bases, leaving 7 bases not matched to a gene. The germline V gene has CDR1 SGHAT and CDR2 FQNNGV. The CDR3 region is CATDTGEEQFF. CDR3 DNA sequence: TGTGCCACCGATACAGGGGAAGAGCAGTTCTTC.

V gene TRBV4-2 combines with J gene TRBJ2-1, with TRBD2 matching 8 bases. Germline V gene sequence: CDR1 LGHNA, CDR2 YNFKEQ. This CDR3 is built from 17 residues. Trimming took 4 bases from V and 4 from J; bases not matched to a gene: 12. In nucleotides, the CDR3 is TGTGCCAGCAGCCCGGCGTTACGGGGGGGCCCGTACAATGAGCAGTTCTTC. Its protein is CASSPALRGGPYNEQFF.

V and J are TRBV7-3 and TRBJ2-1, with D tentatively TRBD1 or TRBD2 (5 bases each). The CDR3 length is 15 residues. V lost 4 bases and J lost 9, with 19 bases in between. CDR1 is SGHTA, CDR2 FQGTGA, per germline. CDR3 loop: CASSSGQRGVGEQFF. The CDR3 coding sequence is TGTGCCAGCAGCTCGGGCCAACGAGGGGTAGGTGAGCAGTTCTTC.

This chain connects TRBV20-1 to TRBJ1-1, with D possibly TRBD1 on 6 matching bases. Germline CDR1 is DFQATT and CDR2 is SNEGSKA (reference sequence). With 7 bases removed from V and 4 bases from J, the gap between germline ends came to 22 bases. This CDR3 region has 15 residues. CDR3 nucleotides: TGCAGTGGGTGGGGGGCCACAGGGACGATCACTGAAGCTTTCTTT. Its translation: CSGWGATGTITEAFF.

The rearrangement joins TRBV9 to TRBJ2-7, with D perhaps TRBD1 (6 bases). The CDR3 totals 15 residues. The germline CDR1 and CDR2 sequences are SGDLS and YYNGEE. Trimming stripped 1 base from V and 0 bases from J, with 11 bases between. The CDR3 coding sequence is TGTGCCAGCAGCGTACTGGCAGGGGCCTCCTACGAGCAGTACTTC. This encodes CASSVLAGASYEQYF.

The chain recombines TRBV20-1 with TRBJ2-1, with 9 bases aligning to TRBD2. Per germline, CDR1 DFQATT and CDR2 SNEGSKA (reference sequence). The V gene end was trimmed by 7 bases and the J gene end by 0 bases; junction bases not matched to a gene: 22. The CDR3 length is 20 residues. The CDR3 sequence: CSVIGETKWRGGHSYNEQFF. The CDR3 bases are TGCAGTGTTATTGGCGAGACTAAGTGGCGGGGGGGCCACTCCTACAATGAGCAGTTCTTC.

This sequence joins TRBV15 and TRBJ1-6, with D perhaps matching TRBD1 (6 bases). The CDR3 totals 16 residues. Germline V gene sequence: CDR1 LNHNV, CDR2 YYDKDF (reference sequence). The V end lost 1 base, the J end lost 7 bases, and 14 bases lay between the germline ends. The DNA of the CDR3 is TGTGCCACCAGCAGAGGGGGGGCAGGGGACAATTCACCCCTCCACTTT. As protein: CATSRGGAGDNSPLHF.

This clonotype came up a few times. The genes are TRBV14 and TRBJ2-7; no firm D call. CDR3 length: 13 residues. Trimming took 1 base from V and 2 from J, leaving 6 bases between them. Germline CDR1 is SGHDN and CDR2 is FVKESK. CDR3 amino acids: CASSQVSAYEQYF. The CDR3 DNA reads TGTGCCAGCAGCCAAGTATCCGCCTACGAGCAGTACTTC.

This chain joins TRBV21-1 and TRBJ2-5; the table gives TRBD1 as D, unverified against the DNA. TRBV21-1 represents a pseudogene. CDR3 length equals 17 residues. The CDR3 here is CASSKFSRQGVGETQYF. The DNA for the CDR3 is TGTGCCAGCAGCAAATTCTCTCGGCAGGGGGTCGGGGAGACCCAGTACTTC.

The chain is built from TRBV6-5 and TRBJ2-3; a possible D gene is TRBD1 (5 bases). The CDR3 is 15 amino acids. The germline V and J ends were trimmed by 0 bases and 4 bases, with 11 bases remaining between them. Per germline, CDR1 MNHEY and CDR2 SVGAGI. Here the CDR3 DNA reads TGTGCCAGCAGTTACTCGAACTTAGGGGCAGATACGCAGTATTTT. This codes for CASSYSNLGADTQYF.

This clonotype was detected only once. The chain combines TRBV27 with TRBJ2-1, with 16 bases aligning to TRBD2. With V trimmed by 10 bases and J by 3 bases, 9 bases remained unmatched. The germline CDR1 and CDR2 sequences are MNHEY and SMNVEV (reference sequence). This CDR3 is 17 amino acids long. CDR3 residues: CAIGPGLAGGDYNEQFF. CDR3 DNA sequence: TGTGCCATCGGCCCGGGACTAGCGGGGGGGGACTACAATGAGCAGTTCTTC.

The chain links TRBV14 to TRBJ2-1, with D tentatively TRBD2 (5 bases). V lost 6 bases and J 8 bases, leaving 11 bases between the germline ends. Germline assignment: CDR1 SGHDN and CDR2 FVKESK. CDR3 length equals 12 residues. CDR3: CASSRRADEQFF. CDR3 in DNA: TGTGCCAGCAGTCGGCGGGCCGATGAGCAGTTCTTC.

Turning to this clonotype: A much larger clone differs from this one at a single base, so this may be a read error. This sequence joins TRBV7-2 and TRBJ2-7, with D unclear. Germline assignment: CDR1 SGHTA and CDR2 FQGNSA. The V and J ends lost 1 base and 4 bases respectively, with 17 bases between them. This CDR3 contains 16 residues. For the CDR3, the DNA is TGTGCCAGCAGCTTAGAGCTTTCACCTTCACTATACGAGCAGTACTTC. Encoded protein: CASSLELSPSLYEQYF.

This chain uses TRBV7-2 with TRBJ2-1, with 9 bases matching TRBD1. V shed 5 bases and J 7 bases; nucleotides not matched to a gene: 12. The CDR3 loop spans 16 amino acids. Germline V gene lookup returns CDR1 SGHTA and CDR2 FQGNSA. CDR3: CASSPEAGTGRNEQFF. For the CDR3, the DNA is TGTGCCAGCAGCCCGGAGGCGGGGACAGGGCGGAATGAGCAGTTCTTC.

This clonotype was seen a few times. This CDR3 reads CSVGGQETQYF. The CDR3 DNA reads TGCAGTGTCGGGGGGCAAGAGACCCAGTACTTC. J is TRBJ2-5 and V is TRBV20-1; 7 nucleotides line up with TRBD2. J was trimmed by 2 bases and V by 7 bases; bases with no gene match: 1. The germline V gene encodes CDR1 DFQATT and CDR2 SNEGSKA (reference sequence). The CDR3 is 11 amino acids.

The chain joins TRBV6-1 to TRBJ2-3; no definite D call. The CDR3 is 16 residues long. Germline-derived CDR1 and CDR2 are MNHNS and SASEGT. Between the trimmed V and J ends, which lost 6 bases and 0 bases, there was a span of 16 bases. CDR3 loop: CASSGWASSSTDTQYF. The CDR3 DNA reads TGTGCCAGCAGCGGATGGGCTTCCTCTAGCACAGATACGCAGTATTTT.

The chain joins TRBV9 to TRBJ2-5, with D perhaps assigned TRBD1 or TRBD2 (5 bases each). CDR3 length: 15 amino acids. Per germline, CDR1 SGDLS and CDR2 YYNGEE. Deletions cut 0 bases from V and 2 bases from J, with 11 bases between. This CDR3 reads CASSVGPGPQETQYF. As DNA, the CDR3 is TGTGCCAGCAGCGTAGGCCCGGGACCACAAGAGACCCAGTACTTC. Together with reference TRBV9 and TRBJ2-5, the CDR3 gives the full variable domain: DSGVTQTPKHLITATGQRVTLRCSPRSGDLSVYWYQQSLDQGLQFLIQYYNGEERAKGNILERFSAQQFPDLHSELNLSSLELGDSALYFCASSVGPGPQETQYFGPGTRLLVL.

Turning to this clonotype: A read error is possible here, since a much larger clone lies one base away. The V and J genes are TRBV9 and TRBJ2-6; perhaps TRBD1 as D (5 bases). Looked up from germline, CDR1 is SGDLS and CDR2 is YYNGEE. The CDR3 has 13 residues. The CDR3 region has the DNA TGTGCCAGCAGCTTCTCTGGGGCCAACGTCCCGACTTTC. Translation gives CASSFSGANVPTF.

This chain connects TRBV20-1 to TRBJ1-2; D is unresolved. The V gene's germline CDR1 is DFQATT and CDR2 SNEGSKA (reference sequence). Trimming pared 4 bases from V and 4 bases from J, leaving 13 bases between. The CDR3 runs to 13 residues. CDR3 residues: CSATPFPLYGYTF. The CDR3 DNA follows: TGCAGTGCTACGCCCTTCCCACTCTATGGCTACACCTTC.

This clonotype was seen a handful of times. The chain's CDR3 is CASSSGTSGSYEQYF. CDR3 nucleotides: TGTGCCAGCAGTTCGGGGACTAGCGGGTCCTACGAGCAGTACTTC. The chain has TRBV2 and TRBJ2-7; 12 bases line up with TRBD2. Trimming removed 5 bases from V and 1 base from J; junction bases left unmatched: 3. The CDR3 totals 15 residues. The germline CDR1 and CDR2 sequences are SNHLY and FYNNEI.

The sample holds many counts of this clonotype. CDR3 residues: CSASGGGGAGNIQYF. The CDR3 DNA reads as TGCAGTGCTAGCGGTGGCGGGGGGGCCGGAAACATTCAGTACTTC. J is TRBJ2-4 and V is TRBV20-1; 9 positions agree with TRBD2. V was clipped by 3 bases and J by 6 bases; unmatched bases: 9. This CDR3 comprises 15 residues. CDR1 and CDR2 (germline): DFQATT, SNEGSKA (reference sequence).